Each of the 9 T cell receptor beta chains below was sequenced from the same sample in a study of blood T cells in healthy people across ages. Primed by a sample-barcoded 5' primer and a J-beta primer mix, a second PCR proceeded for 7 to 11 cycles. MiXCR, run by TCRdb on the 5' RACE reads, gives a single entry per CDR3 protein. The sample shows some 1.5 million distinct CDR3 sequences, about 42% of them seen only once. Sequencing was carried out using blood. These receptors all stem from a woman aged 18-35 years in good health.

The rearrangement links TRBV27 to TRBJ1-3; tentatively, D is TRBD1 (5 bases). Germline V CDR1 and CDR2: MNHEY, SMNVEV (reference sequence). The CDR3 length is 16 residues. The V and J ends lost 5 bases and 5 bases respectively, with 19 bases between them. The CDR3 DNA follows: TGTGCCAGCAGTGGTCGGGCGGGGCTGTATAGAAACACCATATATTTT. This translates into CASSGRAGLYRNTIYF.

The chain combines TRBV7-9 with TRBJ2-4, with 7 positions matching TRBD1. The DNA matches TRBJ2-7 better at its end, which makes the J call doubtful. Germline CDR1 and CDR2: SEHNR and FQNEAQ (reference sequence). This CDR3 is 15 amino acids long. This CDR3 is CASSQGTVAGVEQYF. CDR3 nucleotides: TGTGCCAGCAGCCAAGGGACAGTTGCTGGGGTCGAGCAGTACTTC.

The rearrangement uses TRBV27 and TRBJ2-3; the match to TRBD2 covers 11 bases. CDR3 length: 15 amino acids. Trimming removed 5 bases from V and 3 bases from J; junction bases left unmatched: 4. Germline V gene data show CDR1 as MNHEY and CDR2 as SMNVEV (reference sequence). The CDR3, as DNA: TGTGCCAGCAGTACTAGCGGGAGCGGAACAGATACGCAGTATTTT. It specifies CASSTSGSGTDTQYF.

This chain links TRBV5-6 with TRBJ2-5; the match to TRBD2 covers 8 bases. CDR1 is SGHDT and CDR2 is YYEEEE in the germline V gene. CDR3 length: 17 residues. The ends lost 0 bases at V and 4 bases at J; junction bases unmatched: 11. Here the CDR3 DNA reads TGTGCCAGCAGCTTGGTATTAGCGGGGATCATGGGAGAGACCCAGTACTTC. Translated, it gives CASSLVLAGIMGETQYF.

The V and J genes are TRBV11-1 and TRBJ1-2; D remains unclear. Germline V lookup: CDR1 SGHAT, CDR2 FQDESV (reference sequence). The CDR3 is 12 residues long. V lost 4 bases and J 6 bases, leaving 9 bases between the germline ends. CDR3 amino acids: CASSSDEDGYTF. CDR3 sequence (DNA): TGTGCCAGCAGCTCGGACGAGGATGGCTACACCTTC.

This clonotype appeared a few times. The chain carries TRBV20-1 and TRBJ2-5; a possible D gene is TRBD1 (6 bases). CDR1 and CDR2 from the germline V gene are DFQATT and SNEGSKA (reference sequence). This CDR3 has 15 residues. V gave up 1 base and J gave up 0 bases, with 12 bases separating them. CDR3 amino acids: CSARVPGTHQETQYF. The CDR3 DNA reads as TGCAGTGCTAGAGTTCCGGGGACACACCAAGAGACCCAGTACTTC.

This clonotype was counted a few times. In DNA, the CDR3 is TGCGCCAGCAGCCAAACGACAAGGACCAATCAGCCCCAGCATTTT. This gives the protein CASSQTTRTNQPQHF. The chain is built from TRBV4-3 and TRBJ1-5; no clear D gene. The germline V gene has CDR1 LGHNA and CDR2 YSLEER. Deletions cut 2 bases from V and 3 bases from J, with 11 bases between. The CDR3 loop spans 15 amino acids.

The chain joins TRBV12-3 or TRBV12-4 to TRBJ1-1; no firm D call. V was cut by 5 bases and J by 1 base, with 8 bases left in between. CDR3 size: 13 residues. CDR3 in DNA: TGTGCCAGCAGTCTCCATGAGAACACTGAAGCTTTCTTT. Translation: CASSLHENTEAFF.

The V gene is TRBV7-2, the J gene TRBJ2-7, with TRBD2 matching 8 bases. J was trimmed by 6 bases and V by 7 bases; bases with no gene match: 11. The CDR3 is made up of 14 amino acids. The germline gives CDR1 SGHTA, CDR2 FQGNSA. The CDR3 nucleotides read TGTGCCAGCAAATACGTCGGCGGGAGGTCCGAGCAGTACTTC. Residues: CASKYVGGRSEQYF.